The rows below give T cell receptor beta chains drawn from one sample of a study of blood T cell repertoires in COVID-19. Measured with immunoSEQ multiplex PCR; TCRdb has only the in-frame clones, and not every one. The repertoire holds some 150,000 clones, with 80% to 90% as singletons. Material: peripheral blood. The receptors were sampled from a man in his 70s with acute or convalescent COVID-19. Both conserved end residues are part of each CDR3. The order of the fields is V gene, J gene, clone size, D gene, CDR3 protein, CDR3 DNA. The D gene is left open where the match is weak. The listing skips clone size in some rows; elsewhere it reads once, few, many or a size class.

>TRBV20-1|TRBJ2-1|NA|TRBD2
CSASGEGPLSGNEQFF
TGCAGTGCTAGTGGGGAGGGGCCACTCAGCGGCAATGAGCAGTTCTTC
>TRBV6-5|TRBJ1-1|NA|NA
CASSYSRGSTEAFF
TGTGCCAGCAGTTACTCGCGAGGGAGCACTGAAGCTTTCTTT
>TRBV6-6|TRBJ1-4|NA|NA
CASRATATNEKLFF
TGTGCCAGCAGGGCGACAGCAACTAATGAAAAACTGTTTTTT
>TRBV5-1|TRBJ2-7|once|NA
CASSKGETRIYEQYF
TGCGCCAGCAGTAAGGGTGAAACTAGAATCTACGAGCAGTACTTC
>TRBV7-2|TRBJ2-3|NA|NA
CASSLDRGEGTDTQYF
TGTGCCAGCAGCTTAGATCGGGGAGAGGGCACAGATACGCAGTATTTT
>TRBV4-3|TRBJ2-3|NA|NA
CASSLRGSMDTQYF
TGCGCCAGCAGCCTCCGAGGGTCGATGGATACGCAGTATTTT
>TRBV6-2/TRBV6-3|TRBJ2-3|NA|NA
CASSYSNRRADTQYF
TGTGCCAGCAGTTACTCCAACCGCCGGGCAGATACGCAGTATTTT
>TRBV6-5|TRBJ2-1|NA|TRBD2
CASSSSGSKYNEQFF
TGTGCCAGCAGCTCTAGCGGGAGTAAGTACAATGAGCAGTTCTTC
>TRBV28|TRBJ2-7|NA|NA
CATHLRGRGYEQYF
TGTGCCACCCACCTCAGGGGAAGGGGTTACGAGCAGTACTTC
>TRBV3-1/TRBV3-2|TRBJ2-2|NA|NA
CASSQDDGWVRTGELFF
TGTGCCAGCAGCCAAGATGATGGCTGGGTCAGGACCGGGGAGCTGTTTTTT
>TRBV3-1/TRBV3-2|TRBJ2-5|NA|NA
CASSQDRGNPQETQYF
TGTGCCAGCAGCCAAGATAGAGGCAATCCCCAAGAGACCCAGTACTTC
>TRBV6-5|TRBJ1-2|NA|TRBD1
CASSPGQAGYTF
TGTGCCAGCAGCCCCGGACAGGCAGGCTACACCTTC
>TRBV5-4|TRBJ1-3|NA|NA
CASSTSDRSGNTIYF
TGTGCCAGCAGCACCTCTGACAGGTCTGGAAACACCATATATTTT